The clone carrying this T cell receptor beta chain appeared a single time. Assay: immunoSEQ multiplex PCR; the TCRdb copy retains only in-frame clones and omits some. The sample contains tens of thousands of clones, roughly nine tenths of which appear only once. This sample is part of a study of blood T cell repertoires in COVID-19. Trimming removed 4 bases from V and 5 bases from J, with 13 bases in between. This CDR3 is built from 14 residues. The V gene's germline CDR1 is SGHRS and CDR2 YFSETQ. V usage is TRBV5-1 and J usage is TRBJ2-1; a weak D match, TRBD1 (6 bases). This clonotype was sampled from a woman in her forties or fifties with active COVID-19. What was sequenced was peripheral blood. CDR3 bases: TGCGCCAGCAGCGAACAGGGTTTCCACAATGAGCAGTTCTTC. Residues: CASSEQGFHNEQFF.